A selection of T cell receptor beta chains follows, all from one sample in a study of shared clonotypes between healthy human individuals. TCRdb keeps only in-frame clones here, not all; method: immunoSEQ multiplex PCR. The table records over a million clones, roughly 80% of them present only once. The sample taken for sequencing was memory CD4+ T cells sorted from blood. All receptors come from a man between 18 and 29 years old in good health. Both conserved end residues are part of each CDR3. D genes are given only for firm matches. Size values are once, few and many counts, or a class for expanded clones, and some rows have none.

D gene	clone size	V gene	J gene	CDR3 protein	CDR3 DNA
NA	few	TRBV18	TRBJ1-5	CASSPQGLPVEPQHF	TGTGCCAGCTCACCCCAGGGCTTACCGGTCGAGCCCCAGCATTTT
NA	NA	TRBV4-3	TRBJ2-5	CASSQDRNRQETQYF	TGCGCCAGCAGCCAAGATCGGAACCGCCAAGAGACCCAGTACTTC
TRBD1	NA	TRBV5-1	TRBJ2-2	CASSATGGPGELFF	TGCGCCAGCAGCGCGACAGGGGGACCCGGGGAGCTGTTTTTT
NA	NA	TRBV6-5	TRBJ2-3	CASSYSTWATDTQYF	TGTGCCAGCAGTTACTCGACCTGGGCGACAGATACGCAGTATTTT
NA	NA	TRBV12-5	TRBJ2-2	CASKTRNTGELFF	TGTGCTAGCAAAACAAGGAACACCGGGGAGCTGTTTTTT
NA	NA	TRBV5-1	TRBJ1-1	CASSLAAMNTEAFF	TGCGCCAGCAGCTTGGCCGCGATGAACACTGAAGCTTTCTTT
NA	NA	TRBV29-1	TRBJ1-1	CSVDLGINTEAFF	TGCAGCGTTGATCTGGGTATAAACACTGAAGCTTTCTTT
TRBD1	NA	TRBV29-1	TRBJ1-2	CSVERGLGGYTF	TGCAGCGTCGAGAGGGGGCTAGGAGGCTACACCTTC
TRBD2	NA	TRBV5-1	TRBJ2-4	CASSKVGGDKNIQYF	TGCGCCAGCAGCAAGGTCGGGGGGGATAAAAACATTCAGTACTTC
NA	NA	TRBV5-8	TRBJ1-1	CASSPQGGRDTEAFF	TGTGCCAGCAGCCCTCAAGGGGGACGAGACACTGAAGCTTTCTTT
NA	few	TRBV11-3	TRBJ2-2	CASSLGFEQGTGELFF	TGTGCCAGCAGCTTAGGTTTTGAGCAGGGCACCGGGGAGCTGTTTTTT
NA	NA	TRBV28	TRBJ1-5	CASSWGGSGNQPQHF	TGTGCCAGCAGCTGGGGGGGCAGCGGAAATCAGCCCCAGCATTTT
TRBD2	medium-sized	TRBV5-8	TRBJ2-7	CASSSTSGSGRKQYF	TGTGCCAGCAGCTCCACTAGCGGGAGTGGTAGAAAGCAGTACTTC
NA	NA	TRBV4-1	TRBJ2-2	CASSQEFTGELFF	TGCGCCAGCAGCCAAGAGTTCACCGGGGAGCTGTTTTTT
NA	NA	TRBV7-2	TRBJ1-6	CASSLAGGSPLHF	TGTGCCAGCAGCTTAGCCGGAGGTTCACCCCTCCACTTT
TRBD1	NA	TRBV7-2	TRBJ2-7	CASSLDLLGQGYEQYF	TGTGCCAGCAGCTTAGATTTGTTGGGACAGGGTTACGAGCAGTACTTC
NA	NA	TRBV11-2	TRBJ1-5	CASSSEDHQPQHF	TGTGCCAGCAGCTCAGAGGACCATCAGCCCCAGCATTTT
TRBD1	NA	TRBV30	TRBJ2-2	CARAGTGNTGELFF	TGTGCCAGGGCGGGGACAGGGAACACCGGGGAGCTGTTTTTT
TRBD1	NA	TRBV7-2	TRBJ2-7	CASSFSGTGNSYEQYF	TGTGCCAGCAGCTTTTCAGGGACAGGAAATTCCTACGAGCAGTACTTC
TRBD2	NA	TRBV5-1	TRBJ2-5	CASSQGLNHQETQYF	TGCGCCAGCAGCCAGGGACTAAACCACCAAGAGACCCAGTACTTC
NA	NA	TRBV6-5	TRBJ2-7	CASSYPTKQYF	TGTGCCAGCAGTTACCCGACAAAGCAGTACTTC
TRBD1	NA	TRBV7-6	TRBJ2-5	CASSQSITGGKTQYF	TGTGCCAGCAGCCAATCCATTACAGGGGGGAAGACCCAGTACTTC
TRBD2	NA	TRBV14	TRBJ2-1	CASSQISSGGGEQFF	TGTGCCAGCAGCCAAATTTCTAGCGGGGGAGGTGAGCAGTTCTTC